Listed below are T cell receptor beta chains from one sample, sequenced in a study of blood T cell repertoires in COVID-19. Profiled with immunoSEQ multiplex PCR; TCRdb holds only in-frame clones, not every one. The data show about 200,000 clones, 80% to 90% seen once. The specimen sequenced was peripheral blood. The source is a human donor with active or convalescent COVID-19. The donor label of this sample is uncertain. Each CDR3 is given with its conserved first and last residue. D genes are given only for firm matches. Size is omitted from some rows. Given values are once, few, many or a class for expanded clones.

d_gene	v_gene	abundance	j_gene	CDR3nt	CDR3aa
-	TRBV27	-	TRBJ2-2	TGTGCCAGCAAGGGGCATCAGGGGAGGGAGCTGTTTTTT	CASKGHQGRELFF
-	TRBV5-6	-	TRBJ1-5	TGTGCCAGCAGCCGGCAGGGGTGGGATCAGCCCCAGCATTTT	CASSRQGWDQPQHF
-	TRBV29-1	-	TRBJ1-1	TGCAGCGTTGGGGGGGTGTCTGAAGCTTTCTTT	CSVGGVSEAFF
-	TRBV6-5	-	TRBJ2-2	TGTGCCAGCAGCCGACGGGGTCCCGGGGAGCTGTTTTTT	CASSRRGPGELFF
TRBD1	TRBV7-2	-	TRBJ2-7	TGTGCCAGCAGCTTAGCGTATACCGGGACAGGAGCCTACGAGCAGTACTTC	CASSLAYTGTGAYEQYF
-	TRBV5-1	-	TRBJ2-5	TGCGCCAGCAGCACCAGTGACCAAGAGACCCAGTACTTC	CASSTSDQETQYF
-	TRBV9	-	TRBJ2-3	TGTGCCAGCAGCCTGCAAGTTACTAGCACAGATACGCAGTATTTT	CASSLQVTSTDTQYF
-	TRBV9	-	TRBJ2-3	TGTGCCAGCAGCGTCCCGGTGTCAGGGATTTTCACAGATACGCAGTATTTT	CASSVPVSGIFTDTQYF
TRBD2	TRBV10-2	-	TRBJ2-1	TGCGCCAGCAGAGGACTAGCGGGAGGGCCAGGCTCCTACAATGAGCAGTTCTTC	CASRGLAGGPGSYNEQFF
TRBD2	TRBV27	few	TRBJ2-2	TGTGCCAGCAGTTTATCCCCGCTAGCGGGAGGGAAGCTGTTTTTT	CASSLSPLAGGKLFF
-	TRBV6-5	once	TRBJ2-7	TGTGCCAGCAGTTACTCAAAGGGGGACGAGCAGTACTTC	CASSYSKGDEQYF
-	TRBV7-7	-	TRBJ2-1	TGTGCCAGCAGCCCTACCCAGAGTGGAGCCCAACCCTCCCCTCTCAATGAGCAGTTCTTC	CASSPTQSGAQPSPLNEQFF
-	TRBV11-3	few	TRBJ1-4	TGTGCCAGCAGCTTAGGAGACACTGCAACTAATGAAAAACTGTTTTTT	CASSLGDTATNEKLFF
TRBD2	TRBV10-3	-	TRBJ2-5	TGTGCCATCAGCAGGGGAGGGACTAGCGGACTTCGGGAAGAGACCCAGTACTTC	CAISRGGTSGLREETQYF
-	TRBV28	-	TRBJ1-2	TGTGCCAGTATATCGACGGGAGCTTATGGCTACACCTTC	CASISTGAYGYTF
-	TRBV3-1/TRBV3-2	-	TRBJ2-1	TGTGCCAGCAGCCAAGGGGGCAGGCGGAGCTCCTACAATGAGCAGTTCTTC	CASSQGGRRSSYNEQFF